This TCR beta chain emerged from a study of shared clonotypes between healthy human individuals. Each subset's genomic DNA was split evenly across several immunoSEQ plates. Clones were sequenced by immunoSEQ multiplex PCR, and TCRdb holds only the in-frame ones, with some missing. The repertoire holds fewer than 1.4 million clones, with approximately 80% as singletons. Remarks on this clone: Its antigen is currently unknown.

Findings of the study overall: Approximately 4.6% of naive CD4 clonotypes were shared across a handful of donors.

The V gene end was trimmed by 4 bases and the J gene end by 6 bases; junction bases not matched to a gene: 15. This CDR3 region has 16 residues. CDR1 and CDR2 from the germline V gene are MDHEN and SYDVKM. This TCR was sampled from a man between 18 and 29 years old in good health. Some clones in this sample may be carry-over from other donors' samples. This chain joins TRBV28 and TRBJ2-7; 7 bases agree with TRBD2. The sample was memory CD4+ T cells from PBMCs. Subset given: CD45RA-negative fraction. The CDR3 loop reads CASSSRGESHSFEQYF. CDR3 nucleotides: TGTGCCAGCAGTTCCCGGGGGGAGTCCCACTCTTTCGAGCAGTACTTC.